This T cell receptor (beta chain) was observed in a study of cytomegalovirus exposure and HLA in healthy donors (dated by TCRdb to the late 2010s). Some background on the complete study: An earlier analysis of 587 of the donors reported about 250 Gb of sequence data and roughly 100 million unique TCR beta sequences from about 200 million T cells. Donor age, sex, ethnicity and CMV serostatus were compiled alongside the repertoire data. A later analysis re-analyzed previously published TCR beta repertoires from about 600 donors and added high-resolution HLA genotyping to study TCR occurrence patterns. A later genetic analysis took genome-wide SNP genotypes for about three fifths of the 666 donors and used that subset as a discovery cohort. An earlier analysis of around 580 of the donors used high-throughput TCR beta sequencing to judge whether each TCR beta V gene segment behaved as functional or pseudogenic. The study was designed to test whether signatures of past pathogen exposure could be identified by cataloging public T cell receptors. Typing coverage varied by locus: roughly 620-640 donors for A, B, C, DRB1 and DQB1; 522 for DQA1; about 600 for DPA1; approximately 450 for DPB1. The study profiled the T cell repertoires of hundreds of subjects by immunosequencing and related them to cytomegalovirus serostatus. Besides the first cohort of 666 subjects, a separate validation cohort made up of roughly 120 different subjects was used. A handful of DR-DQ haplotypes were handled as single units for association and clustering because linkage in the cohort was strong. Every repertoire in the discovery cohort had been generated on one and the same sequencing platform. The later analysis used no new phenotypic data to find candidate immune exposures, relying instead on TCR beta sequences and their occurrence across donors. HLA typing covered class I and class II loci at four-digit resolution. The study combined high-throughput TCR immunosequencing, statistical association of individual TCRs with disease status, and machine learning to predict cytomegalovirus infection status. Roughly 300 gigabases of sequencing data and approximately 85 million unique TCR sequences were included in an early release covering under 650 HLA-typed donors. On average, 235,054 unique TCR beta nucleotide sequences were sequenced per donor among a few hundred genotyped donors of the cohort, with roughly 18% of those sequences being non-productive. The genetic ancestry cluster associated with self-reported Caucasian donors included around 76% of the roughly 400 genotyped donors.

Here is what the overall study found, with its caveats: Across donors, most TCR sequences were observed very rarely, whereas some public TCRs were present in many individuals. In an earlier analysis of a few hundred of the donors, most TCR beta V segments were observed in productive rearrangements about 87% or about 30% of the time, broadly matching IMGT annotations. The classifier was reported to diagnose cytomegalovirus status with high specificity and sensitivity in both the original cohort and the validation cohort. A further reported finding was that TCR beta sequences accurately predicted the HLA-A and HLA-B alleles for most subjects in the first cohort. Most CMV-associated TCR beta chains appeared to be HLA-restricted in a later analysis, and the HLA associations seemed to be driven largely by CMV exposure. In this cohort, only TCR beta chains were sequenced, and detectable features were limited by the absence of alpha or paired-chain data. According to a later analysis, TCR association rates differed among HLA loci, with DRB1 alleles showing the most associated TCRs and HLA-C alleles showing the fewest. Sequencing depth was assumed to be roughly uniform across donors in the presence/absence analyses, though that assumption may not hold. According to a later genetic analysis, donors in an Asian-associated ancestry cluster had fewer N-insertions in productive TCRs than the approximately 630-donor mean. CMV serostatus was the only immune exposure information available for the cohort. According to a later analysis, parvovirus B19, influenza, CMV and Epstein-Barr virus appeared linked to several top co-occurrence clusters. Because the 87-base-pair reads could not distinguish some IMGT-functional V segments, including TRBV6-2 and TRBV6-3, those segments were excluded. Because counts were too low, some 17 rarely observed V segments, including chromosome 9 orphons, were left out of the earlier analysis of over 550 of the donors. Because HLA typing was missing for some donors at each locus, association tests included only the typed subset. A total of fewer than 200 TCR beta chains were listed by the study as associated with cytomegalovirus. When HLA alleles, especially DR and DQ, strongly co-occurred, attributing TCR associations to individual alleles was difficult. The authors suggested that the approach could potentially be generalized to other disease states and immunological phenotypes. Linkage disequilibrium might explain the correlated functional status among segregating V segments, but an unknown experimental factor could not be ruled out. A cluster of highly shared sequence variants was judged likely to represent a technical artifact of the sequencing pipeline. In vitro tests confirmed that a few of the cytomegalovirus-associated TCR beta chains recognize cytomegalovirus antigens. In a later analysis, HLA-associated TCR beta chains were found to be more clonally expanded and to have lower generation probabilities than equally common non-associated chains. V-gene and J-gene trimming of TCR beta chains was associated with a missense DCLRE1C variant in a later genetic analysis, and the association was replicated in an independent cohort. At a false discovery rate of 0.05, a later analysis linked 15,000 to 20,000 TCR beta sequences to specific HLA alleles.

The cohort was made up of roughly 670 healthy bone marrow donors. At the time of sampling, all cohort members were nominally healthy, though unrecorded immune exposures were likely present. The donor tested CMV seronegative, placing the donor among the approximately 360 seronegative members of the cohort. Every donor gave a peripheral blood sample, and the peripheral blood mononuclear cells from that sample were used for TCR beta sequencing. The Qiagen DNeasy Blood Extraction Kit was used to extract genomic DNA from the blood cell samples. Library preparation used the immunoSEQ multiplex PCR assay. A mixture of 60 forward primers for TCR Vbeta segments and 13 reverse primers for TCR Jbeta segments was used in the multiplex PCR. Amplification of the CDR3 region of rearranged TCR beta genes was performed with a multiplex PCR assay on genomic DNA. Amplified TCR beta libraries were sequenced as 87-base-pair reads on the Illumina HiSeq System. The study's own analysis went as follows. Across the 600 to 700 repertoires, a later analysis counted some 80 million unique TCR beta chains, 9 million to 14 million of which were shared by at least two donors. A nearest-neighbor algorithm error-corrected the raw reads and collapsed the reads into unique sequences, merging closely related sequences to remove PCR and sequencing errors. Alignment of CDR3 sequences to IMGT reference sequences was used to assign V, D and J gene segments. For a sequence to be retained, at least a six-nucleotide match to both a V gene segment and a J gene segment was required. Rearrangements were classified as productive when the CDR3 lacked stop codons and remained in frame with V and J, and all other rearrangements were classified as non-productive. Following IMGT convention, CDR3 was defined as the stretch from the second conserved V-encoded cysteine up to the conserved J-encoded phenylalanine. In an earlier analysis of 500 to 650 of the donors, sequences lacking an unambiguous match to a single V gene segment were excluded. In an earlier analysis of approximately 500 of the donors, a V segment was called functional when productive rearrangements were above 56.7%, and segregating when the standard deviation between donors exceeded 5%. To diagnose cytomegalovirus status from the catalog of TCR beta chain sequences, a statistical classification framework was built. A later analysis assigned V and J genes by comparing TCR nucleotide sequences with IMGT/GENE-DB human TR gene sequences. The TCRdist pipeline was used in a later analysis to assign CDR3 sequences and most-parsimonious VDJ recombination scenarios. A later analysis defined each TCR beta chain by its CDR3 amino acid sequence plus V-gene family, and excluded reads lacking a unique V-gene family. As a way to deal with suspected cross-contamination and a sequencing artifact, a later analysis dropped approximately 570 nucleotide sequences that were highly shared and had low generation probability. A later analysis calculated a clonal expansion index for each public chain from normalized within-repertoire ranks of inferred template counts. Generation probabilities in a later analysis came from a VDJ recombination model fitted to out-of-frame rearrangements, and those results were checked against IGoR. In a later analysis, hypergeometric tests were used to score TCR-TCR, TCR-HLA and TCR-CMV co-occurrence, with a repertoire-size bias correction applied to TCR pairs. False discovery rates were estimated in a later analysis by permuting HLA or CMV assignments 20 times. In a later analysis, co-occurring TCRs were grouped with DBSCAN, and TCRdist sequence similarity was added when clustering was performed within HLA-allele-positive subsets. Repertoires with fewer than 30,000 or more than 120,000 public chains were left out of co-occurrence clustering, as were roughly five repertoires with anomalous nucleotide sharing. TCRdb carries this immuneACCESS record with in-frame sequences only. Its versions omit some clonotypes, under half of them owing to an unresolved V gene in the studies checked, with the rest unexplained. V and J calls and clone size are copied from that table; D and trimming were computed from the DNA. This sample is represented by around 200,000 clones; around four fifths of them were singletons. Of the sample, about 3.4% falls within the top ten clones.

This clone was counted a few times. The clone's antigen remains unknown. The record has no base qualities; no much larger clone is one base away. As encoded in the germline V gene, CDR1 is KGHSH while CDR2 is LQKENI. V lost 1 base and J lost 5 bases; the stretch between them is 11 bases long. From cysteine to phenylalanine, the CDR3 is 14 amino acids long. Only the CDR3 DNA stays, 42 bases, in frame from base 1. The TCR originated in a female donor in good health and CMV-seronegative. The sequenced sample consisted of PBMCs. The chain employs TRBV18 and TRBJ1-1; D gene: possibly TRBD1, on 5 matching bases. The bases read TGTGCCAGCTCACCACAGGGGTTACATACTGAAGCTTTCTTT. It translates to CASSPQGLHTEAFF.